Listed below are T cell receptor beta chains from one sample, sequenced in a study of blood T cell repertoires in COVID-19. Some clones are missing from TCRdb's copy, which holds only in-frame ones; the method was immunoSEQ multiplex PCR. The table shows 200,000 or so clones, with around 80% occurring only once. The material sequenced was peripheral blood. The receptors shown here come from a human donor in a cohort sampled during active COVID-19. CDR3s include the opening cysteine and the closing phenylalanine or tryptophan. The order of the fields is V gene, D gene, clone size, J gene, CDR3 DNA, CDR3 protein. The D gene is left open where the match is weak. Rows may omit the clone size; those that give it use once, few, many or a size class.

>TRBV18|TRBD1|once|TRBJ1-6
TGTGCCAGCTCGCAGGGACAGGGGGTTTCACCCCTCCACTTT
CASSQGQGVSPLHF
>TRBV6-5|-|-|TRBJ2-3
TGTGCCAGCAGTTACGCCGGGTCCTTAGATACGCAGTATTTT
CASSYAGSLDTQYF
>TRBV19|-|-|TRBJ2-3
TGTGCCAGTAGTAAAGGGACATACACAGATACGCAGTATTTT
CASSKGTYTDTQYF
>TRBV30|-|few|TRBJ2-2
TGTGCCTGGAGTGTTCGTACTAGCACCGGGGAGCTGTTTTTT
CAWSVRTSTGELFF
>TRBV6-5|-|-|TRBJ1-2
TGTGCCAGCAGGTCGGGATTTTGGGGAGACTATGGCTACACCTTC
CASRSGFWGDYGYTF
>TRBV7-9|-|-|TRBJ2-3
TGTGCCAGCGGCCGGGACACGGGATTAACAGATACGCAGTATTTT
CASGRDTGLTDTQYF
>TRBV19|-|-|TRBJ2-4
TGTGCCAGTAGTCTAGATTATATAGTCGGGGCCAAAAACATTCAGTACTTC
CASSLDYIVGAKNIQYF
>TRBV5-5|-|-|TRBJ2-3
TGTGCCAGCAGCTTGACAGGGTTCACAGATACGCAGTATTTT
CASSLTGFTDTQYF
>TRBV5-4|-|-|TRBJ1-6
TGTGCCAGCAGCTTGACCTTTCGGGGTTCACCCCTCCACTTT
CASSLTFRGSPLHF
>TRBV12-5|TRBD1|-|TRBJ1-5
TGTGCTAGTGGTTGGGGACAGTCTGGCAATCAGCCCCAGCATTTT
CASGWGQSGNQPQHF
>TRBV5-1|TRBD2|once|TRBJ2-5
TGCGCCAGCAGCTTCGGCGGGGGAGAGACCCAGTACTTC
CASSFGGGETQYF
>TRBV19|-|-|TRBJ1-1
TGTGCCAGTAGTATAGATCCGTCTATCACTGAAGCTTTCTTT
CASSIDPSITEAFF
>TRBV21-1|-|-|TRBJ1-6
TGTGCCAGCTGGGGCCGAGACAGAAATTCACCCCTCCACTTT
CASWGRDRNSPLHF
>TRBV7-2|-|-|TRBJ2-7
TGTGCCAGCAGCTTAGGGCTAGCGAACACCTACGAGCAGTACTTC
CASSLGLANTYEQYF
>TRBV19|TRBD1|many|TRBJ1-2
TGTGCCAGTAGTATAAGGCGCGGGACAGGGGGCACGGGGAATGGCTACACCTTC
CASSIRRGTGGTGNGYTF
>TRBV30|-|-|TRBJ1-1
TGTGCCTGGGCCACAGGGTTTACTGAAGCTTTCTTT
CAWATGFTEAFF
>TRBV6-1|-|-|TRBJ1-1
TGTGCCAGCAGTGAATCGGGGAAGGGCACTGAAGCTTTCTTT
CASSESGKGTEAFF
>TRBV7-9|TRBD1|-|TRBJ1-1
TGTGCCAGCAGCTTAGCATCAGGGGGCGCCTCGGCTTTCTTT
CASSLASGGASAFF
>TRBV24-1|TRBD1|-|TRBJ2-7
TGTGCCACCAGTGCTCATACAGGGGGCGGTTACGAGCAGTACTTC
CATSAHTGGGYEQYF
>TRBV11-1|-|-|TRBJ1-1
TGTGCCAGCAGCCATGGCTTCATGGGCCCGGGGACTGAAGCTTTCTTT
CASSHGFMGPGTEAFF
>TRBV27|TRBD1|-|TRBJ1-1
TGTGCCAGCAGTTTTTCAGGGGGGAGGAACACTGAAGCTTTCTTT
CASSFSGGRNTEAFF
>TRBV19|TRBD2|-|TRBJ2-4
TGTGCAAAAAAATCGGGGGGACCGGACCTACTAGCCAAAAACATTCAGTACTTC
CAKKSGGPDLLAKNIQYF
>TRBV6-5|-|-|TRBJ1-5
TGTGCCAGTCAGGACTGGGGTCGGGGGAATCAGCCCCAGCATTTT
CASQDWGRGNQPQHF
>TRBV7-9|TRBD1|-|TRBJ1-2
TGTGCCAGCAGCCCGGGACAGGGACTCACTAACTATGGCTACACCTTC
CASSPGQGLTNYGYTF
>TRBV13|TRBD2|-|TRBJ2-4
TGTGCCAGCAGCTTTTGGTCTAGCGGGAGTGCAGGGGTTCAGTACTTC
CASSFWSSGSAGVQYF